The clone carrying this T cell receptor beta chain was seen many times. This entry is derived from a study of human T cells and chemical hapten exposure. Study-level background: Alopecia areata, totalis or universalis was found in mostly female patients.

CDR3 length: 15 amino acids. Germline CDR1 and CDR2: MNHEY and SVGAGI. Trimming cost V 8 bases and J 6 bases, with 23 bases left between them. Time point here: pre-sensitization, week 0. Treatment described: therapeutic diphenylcyclopropenone sensitization with weekly scalp DPC. Drawing of blood took place ahead of applying each patch test. Someone pulled total RNA out of unfractionated whole blood. How the authors handled the data: With a range of about 23,224 to 700,000, the median per sample was around 96,000 TCRs. TCRdb re-called the RACE reads through MiXCR, storing one row per CDR3 protein. TCRdb's processing, not the authors', yielded these V and J calls. This table has 95,000 to 100,000 distinct CDR3 sequences, 10% to 14% appearing once.

The rearrangement joins TRBV6-5 to TRBJ2-7, with D unclear. This receptor was taken from a woman aged 55-69 years with alopecia areata. Some clones in this sample may be carry-over from other donors' samples. The sequences come from whole blood, collected in connection with sensitization to the hapten diphenylcyclopropenone (DPC). The CDR3 sequence: CASGRSLPGLSEQYF. CDR3 DNA: TGTGCCAGCGGCCGAAGTCTCCCCGGGCTTTCCGAGCAGTACTTC.